This is a list of T cell receptor beta chains from one sample in a study of blood T cell repertoires in COVID-19. TCRdb keeps only in-frame clones here, not all; method: immunoSEQ multiplex PCR. The sample has tens of thousands of clones; approximately 88% are singletons. Sequencing was performed on peripheral blood. The receptors were gathered from a woman of 80 years or more with acute or convalescent COVID-19. The CDR3 runs from the conserved cysteine through the conserved F or W. A D gene is named only where the DNA matches it firmly. Clone size is not always given. Where it is, it says once, few, many or a class for expanded clones.

TRBJ2-7	-	TRBV11-3	15	-	CASSPGHNPAYEQYF	TGTGCCAGCAGCCCGGGACACAATCCGGCCTACGAGCAGTACTTC
TRBJ2-7	TRBD1	TRBV4-3	16	-	CASSQGPGQGVYEQYF	TGCGCCAGCAGCCAAGGACCCGGACAGGGGGTCTACGAGCAGTACTTC
TRBJ2-3	TRBD1	TRBV19	15	few	CASSALTGGTDTQYF	TGTGCCAGTAGTGCCCTGACAGGGGGCACAGATACGCAGTATTTT
TRBJ2-1	-	TRBV28	12	-	CASRLSYNEQFF	TGTGCCAGCAGACTTTCCTACAATGAGCAGTTCTTC
TRBJ2-1	TRBD2	TRBV9	15	-	CASSVDSGRSNEQFF	TGTGCCAGCAGCGTAGATAGCGGGAGAAGCAATGAGCAGTTCTTC
TRBJ2-3	TRBD2	TRBV5-4	16	-	CASRPSGGLGTDTQYF	TGTGCCAGCCGGCCTAGCGGGGGGCTAGGCACAGATACGCAGTATTTT
TRBJ2-1	TRBD2	TRBV7-6	14	-	CASSPGGMKYEQFF	TGTGCCAGCAGCCCGGGGGGAATGAAGTATGAGCAGTTCTTC
TRBJ2-1	-	TRBV27	15	-	CASSLGAGWYNEQFF	TGTGCCAGCAGTTTGGGGGCAGGGTGGTACAATGAGCAGTTCTTC
TRBJ1-1	-	TRBV5-4	14	-	CASSLGQMNTEAFF	TGTGCCAGCAGCTTGGGTCAGATGAACACTGAAGCTTTCTTT
TRBJ2-3	-	TRBV24-1	14	once	CATSGGPSTDTQYF	TGTGCCACCAGCGGAGGACCTAGCACAGATACGCAGTATTTT
TRBJ2-7	-	TRBV7-2	14	once	CASSLGAVNYEQYF	TGTGCCAGCAGCTTAGGAGCGGTCAACTACGAGCAGTACTTC
TRBJ2-2	TRBD1	TRBV4-1	17	-	CASSRGSGQGRTGELFF	TGCGCCAGCAGCCGAGGCTCGGGACAGGGAAGAACCGGGGAGCTGTTTTTT
TRBJ1-3	TRBD1	TRBV7-3	15	-	CASSSTGGPGNTIYF	TGTGCCAGCAGCTCGACAGGGGGCCCTGGAAACACCATATATTTT
TRBJ2-3	-	TRBV30	11	-	CAWASADTQYF	TGTGCCTGGGCTAGCGCAGATACGCAGTATTTT
TRBJ1-2	TRBD1	TRBV11-2	14	-	CASSSGQGAYGYTF	TGTGCCAGCAGCTCGGGACAGGGGGCCTATGGCTACACCTTC
TRBJ2-3	TRBD2	TRBV20-1	17	-	CSASQGWRGGLPDTQYF	TGCAGTGCTAGTCAGGGGTGGCGGGGGGGCCTGCCAGATACGCAGTATTTT
TRBJ1-3	-	TRBV24-1	16	-	CATSVCPASSGNTIYF	TGTGCCACCAGTGTTTGCCCGGCTAGCTCTGGAAACACCATATATTTT
TRBJ2-3	-	TRBV9	14	few	CASGEQGSTDTQYF	TGTGCCAGCGGAGAGCAGGGGAGCACAGATACGCAGTATTTT
TRBJ2-5	-	TRBV18	15	-	CASSKAYSSGETQYF	TGTGCCAGCTCGAAGGCGTATTCCTCCGGGGAGACCCAGTACTTC
TRBJ1-6	TRBD1	TRBV6-2/TRBV6-3	18	-	CASSYSPTGQGRSAPLHF	TGTGCCAGCAGTTACTCGCCTACGGGACAGGGAAGGAGCGCACCCCTCCACTTT
TRBJ2-5	TRBD2	TRBV4-3	16	-	CASSQSERGPQETQYF	TGCGCCAGCAGCCAAAGTGAGCGGGGGCCCCAAGAGACCCAGTACTTC
TRBJ2-1	TRBD1	TRBV6-5	15	-	CASTPPGQGVNEQFF	TGTGCCAGCACTCCCCCGGGACAGGGAGTGAATGAGCAGTTCTTC
TRBJ2-2	TRBD2	TRBV7-2	14	few	CASRTSGATGELFF	TGTGCCAGCAGGACTAGCGGGGCCACCGGGGAGCTGTTTTTT
TRBJ2-7	TRBD2	TRBV3-1/TRBV3-2	15	-	CASSPPAVGRAEQYF	TGTGCCAGCAGCCCCCCCGCGGTAGGGAGGGCCGAGCAGTACTTC
TRBJ1-2	-	TRBV6-5	13	-	CASGRVQNYGYTF	TGTGCCAGCGGCAGGGTTCAGAACTATGGCTACACCTTC
TRBJ2-7	-	TRBV5-1	14	-	CASSPIGGSYEQYF	TGCGCCAGCAGCCCCATCGGGGGATCCTACGAGCAGTACTTC
TRBJ1-1	TRBD1	TRBV6-5	13	-	CASRDRELTEAFF	TGTGCCAGCAGGGACAGGGAGTTGACTGAAGCTTTCTTT
TRBJ2-5	TRBD2	TRBV5-1	15	-	CASSLTSGSGETQYF	TGCGCCAGCAGCTTGACTAGCGGGAGCGGGGAGACCCAGTACTTC
TRBJ1-2	TRBD1	TRBV2	13	-	CASSKQGASGYTF	TGTGCCAGCAGCAAACAGGGGGCGTCGGGCTACACCTTC
TRBJ1-1	-	TRBV5-1	15	-	CASSLAVGRGTEAFF	TGCGCCAGCAGCTTGGCCGTCGGGAGGGGCACTGAAGCTTTCTTT
TRBJ1-1	-	TRBV10-1	14	-	CASSESSGYTEAFF	TGCGCCAGCAGTGAGTCTTCCGGGTACACTGAAGCTTTCTTT
TRBJ1-6	-	TRBV21-1	15	-	CASSGSVGLNSPLHF	TGTGCCAGCAGCGGGTCAGTGGGACTCAATTCACCCCTCCACTTT
TRBJ2-5	-	TRBV6-2/TRBV6-3	13	-	CASSYLAEETQYF	TGTGCCAGCAGTTACTTAGCTGAAGAGACCCAGTACTTC
TRBJ1-1	TRBD1	TRBV5-5	19	-	CASSSHLATGGPRDTEAFF	TGTGCCAGCAGCTCGCATCTGGCGACAGGGGGCCCCCGAGACACTGAAGCTTTCTTT
TRBJ2-1	-	TRBV28	15	-	CASSLSTRRTNEQFF	TGTGCCAGCAGTTTATCAACCCGCCGGACAAACGAGCAGTTCTTC
TRBJ2-3	-	TRBV18	15	once	CASSPSLAAGDTQYF	TGTGCCAGCTCACCATCCTTAGCGGCAGGAGATACGCAGTATTTT
TRBJ1-5	-	TRBV7-2	14	-	CASSLGGGNQPQHF	TGTGCCAGCAGCTTAGGGGGAGGCAATCAGCCCCAGCATTTT
TRBJ2-3	TRBD2	TRBV12-3/TRBV12-4	13	-	CASSRRTGGSQYF	TGTGCCAGCAGCCGACGGACGGGGGGATCGCAGTATTTT
TRBJ2-3	-	TRBV5-1	12	-	CASSTPTDTQYF	TGCGCCAGCAGCACCCCTACGGATACGCAGTATTTT
TRBJ2-2	-	TRBV6-5	13	-	CASTAANTGELFF	TGTGCCAGCACCGCAGCGAACACCGGGGAGCTGTTTTTT
TRBJ2-5	TRBD2	TRBV2	15	-	CASSVSSGGGETQYF	TGTGCCAGCAGTGTTTCTAGCGGGGGGGGAGAGACCCAGTACTTC
TRBJ2-1	TRBD2	TRBV10-3	17	-	CAISETSGRGHVNEQFF	TGTGCCATCAGTGAGACTAGCGGGAGGGGGCATGTCAATGAGCAGTTCTTC
TRBJ2-5	TRBD2	TRBV9	16	-	CASSVGGRERAETQYF	TGTGCCAGCAGCGTAGGAGGGCGGGAGAGGGCGGAGACCCAGTACTTC
TRBJ1-5	TRBD1	TRBV7-9	16	once	CASRQTGGRSNQPQHF	TGTGCCAGCAGACAAACAGGGGGCCGGAGCAATCAGCCCCAGCATTTT
TRBJ1-1	TRBD1	TRBV6-2/TRBV6-3	15	-	CASSRTGTANREAFF	TGTGCCAGCAGTCGAACGGGGACAGCGAACAGGGAAGCTTTCTTT
TRBJ1-2	-	TRBV28	12	-	CASSKQAKGYTF	TGTGCCAGCAGTAAACAGGCGAAGGGCTACACCTTC
TRBJ2-3	-	TRBV19	13	-	CASSISRTDTQYF	TGTGCCAGTAGTATCTCCAGAACAGATACGCAGTATTTT
TRBJ2-7	TRBD1	TRBV7-2	13	-	CASSFRDRDEQYF	TGTGCCAGCAGCTTCCGGGACAGGGACGAGCAGTACTTC
TRBJ1-4	TRBD1	TRBV3-1/TRBV3-2	14	-	CASKNRGSDEKLFF	TGTGCCAGCAAGAACAGGGGTTCAGATGAAAAACTGTTTTTT
TRBJ1-1	-	TRBV12-3/TRBV12-4	13	-	CASSLLANTEAFF	TGTGCCAGCAGTTTGCTGGCAAACACTGAAGCTTTCTTT
TRBJ1-5	-	TRBV19	17	-	CASTLFTGGGGNQPQHF	TGTGCCAGTACCCTCTTTACGGGGGGGGGAGGCAATCAGCCCCAGCATTTT
TRBJ1-5	-	TRBV9	13	-	CASSLRGDQPQHF	TGTGCCAGCAGCCTCCGGGGAGATCAGCCCCAGCATTTT